This T cell receptor beta chain is drawn from a study of cytomegalovirus exposure and HLA in healthy donors. Overall study findings and caveats: Clonal expansion, a later analysis showed, was greater in HLA-associated TCR beta chains than in equally common others. Reports credit the classifier with highly specific, highly sensitive diagnosis of cytomegalovirus status.

In the case of this clone: Its antigen is unidentified.

Germline assignment: CDR1 SGHNT and CDR2 YYREEE (reference sequence). This CDR3 has 13 amino acids. Trimming removed 0 bases from V and 4 bases from J, with 4 bases in between. PCR involved 60 Vbeta and 13 Jbeta primers. Measured with immunoSEQ multiplex PCR; TCRdb has only the in-frame clones, and not every one. The table has about 120,000 clones, about four fifths seen once; the top ten hold approximately 1.5%. The sample was PBMCs. This TCR derives from a woman aged 18 to 35 in good health and CMV-seronegative. V gene TRBV5-4 combines with J gene TRBJ2-2; unclear D gene. The CDR3 loop reads CASSLGITGELFF. DNA of the CDR3: TGTGCCAGCAGCTTGGGTATCACCGGGGAGCTGTTTTTT.